A selection of T cell receptor beta chains follows, all from one sample in a study of T cells in Graves' hyperthyroidism and ophthalmopathy. In TCRdb, the multiplex PCR reads were re-called with MiXCR into one record per CDR3 protein. The repertoire holds about 840,000 distinct CDR3 sequences, with 35% to 45% as singletons. Material: blood. The origin of the receptors is a man aged 18 to 30 with Graves' hyperthyroidism. CDR3s include the opening cysteine and the closing phenylalanine or tryptophan. D genes are given only for firm matches. Size values are once, few and many counts, or a class for expanded clones, and some rows have none.

>TRBV20-1|once|TRBD2|TRBJ2-5
TGCAGTGCTAGAGTCGTCGGACTAGCGGGGGAGACCCAGTACTTC
CSARVVGLAGETQYF
>TRBV7-9|-|TRBD1|TRBJ2-7
TGTGCCAGCAGCTTCGAGGGCCAGGGGGCGTATGGGACCTACGAGCAGTACTTC
CASSFEGQGAYGTYEQYF
>TRBV7-2|-|-|TRBJ2-7
TGTGCCAGCAGCTTAGTCTGGGGAAACGAGCAGTACTTC
CASSLVWGNEQYF
>TRBV25-1|-|TRBD1|TRBJ2-7
TGTGCCTGGAGTGGAGGACAGGGAAGCGAGCAGTACTTC
CAWSGGQGSEQYF
>TRBV20-1|few|-|TRBJ2-7
TGCAGTGCCGCCATGACGGACTCCTACGAGCAGTACTTC
CSAAMTDSYEQYF
>TRBV5-1|once|TRBD1|TRBJ2-7
TGCGCCAGCAGCCAAGACGCTACAGGGGGCTACGAGCAGTACTTC
CASSQDATGGYEQYF
>TRBV2|-|TRBD2|TRBJ2-2
TGTGCCAGCAGTTCTAGCGGGGGCCTCACCGGGGAGCTGTTTTTT
CASSSSGGLTGELFF
>TRBV14|-|TRBD1|TRBJ1-5
TGTGCCAGCAGCCTTCCTTTCAGGGGGCAAGGTGGTCAGCCCCAGCATTTT
CASSLPFRGQGGQPQHF
>TRBV20-1|-|TRBD1|TRBJ1-1
TGCAGAGAAGGACAGGGGGACACTGAAGCTTTCTTT
CREGQGDTEAFF
>TRBV9|many|-|TRBJ1-6
TGTGCCAGCAGCCAAGGACAGTATAATTCACCCCTCCACTTT
CASSQGQYNSPLHF
>TRBV20-1|few|TRBD2|TRBJ2-7
TGCAGTGCTAGGGGATGGGGGGGTTACGAGCAGTACTTC
CSARGWGGYEQYF
>TRBV5-1|-|TRBD2|TRBJ2-7
TGCGCCAGCAGCCCGGTGGCGGGAGGATACGAGCAGTACTTC
CASSPVAGGYEQYF
>TRBV9|-|-|TRBJ1-1
TGTGCCAGCAGTTATCCCCCCAGGGGAGGCGACACTGAAGTTTTCTTT
CASSYPPRGGDTEVFF
>TRBV29-1|many|-|TRBJ2-7
TGCAGCGTTGACGGGGGAGGCGAGCAGTACTTC
CSVDGGGEQYF
>TRBV2|many|-|TRBJ2-7
TGTGCCAGCACCGTAGGTCCCCGAGCCTACGAGCAGTACTTC
CASTVGPRAYEQYF
>TRBV7-9|-|TRBD2|TRBJ2-7
TGTGCCAGCAGCGAGGGCCCATACAGGGAAGCGGGGGACTACGAGCAGTACTTC
CASSEGPYREAGDYEQYF
>TRBV13|-|-|TRBJ1-1
TGTGCCAGCAGTGCATTGGACAGTGAAGCTTTCTTT
CASSALDSEAFF
>TRBV25-1|-|-|TRBJ2-1
TGTGCCAGCGTCCCAGTCGGCCGGTACAATGAGCAGTTCTTC
CASVPVGRYNEQFF
>TRBV5-8|few|-|TRBJ1-6
TGTGCCAGCAGCTTGGACCTTGCGGCCTATAATTCACCCCTCCACTTT
CASSLDLAAYNSPLHF
>TRBV7-2|-|TRBD2|TRBJ2-5
TGTGCCTGGACAGCGCCGGATAGCGGGATCTCCATTTTGGGGGAGACCCAGTACTTC
CAWTAPDSGISILGETQYF
>TRBV15|once|TRBD1|TRBJ2-7
TGTGCCACCAGCAGAGATCCCGGACAGGGGGCCTGCGAGCAGTACTTC
CATSRDPGQGACEQYF
>TRBV4-1|-|-|TRBJ2-2
TGTGCCAGCAGCCAAGATCAAGCGAAGAACACCGGGGAGCTGTTTTTT
CASSQDQAKNTGELFF
>TRBV2|-|TRBD2|TRBJ2-5
TGTGCTAGCGGACTAGAGGTGGTGGCGGAGACCCAGTACTTC
CASGLEVVAETQYF
>TRBV15|many|-|TRBJ2-5
TGTGCCACCAGCAGAGTAGAGGAGACCCAGTACTTC
CATSRVEETQYF
>TRBV6-6|many|-|TRBJ1-6
TGTGCCAGCACGGGGACACCTAATTCACCCCTCCACTTT
CASTGTPNSPLHF
>TRBV10-3|-|-|TRBJ1-2
TGTGCCATCGGGAGCGGGGATGGCTATGGCTACACCTTC
CAIGSGDGYGYTF
>TRBV11-2|-|TRBD1|TRBJ1-4
TGTGCCAGCAGCTTATTATCAGGGGGCGAAGGTGAAAAACTGTTTTTT
CASSLLSGGEGEKLFF
>TRBV29-1|many|-|TRBJ2-7
TGCAGCGTTGAAGGAGGGCCGAACGAGCAGTACTTC
CSVEGGPNEQYF
>TRBV5-3|once|-|TRBJ2-7
TGTGCCAGACTGACAGAATCCTACGAGCAGTACTTC
CARLTESYEQYF
>TRBV4-1|-|-|TRBJ1-3
TGCGCCAGCAGCCAAGATCGGGCTTACTCCGGAAACACCATATATTTT
CASSQDRAYSGNTIYF
>TRBV7-3|few|TRBD2|TRBJ2-2
TGTGCCAGCAGCCCGAGGACTAGCGGGAATGTCGGGGAGCTGTTTTTT
CASSPRTSGNVGELFF
>TRBV19|-|-|TRBJ2-7
TGTGCCAGTAGCCCAACAGGGCCCAGCGAGCAGTACTTC
CASSPTGPSEQYF
>TRBV2|many|-|TRBJ2-5
TGTGCCAGCAGTCCTCCCGAACAGCTCCAAGAGACCCAGTACTTC
CASSPPEQLQETQYF
>TRBV9|many|-|TRBJ2-7
TGTGCCAGCAGCGTAGCGGGCACCACCTACGAGCAGTACTTC
CASSVAGTTYEQYF
>TRBV29-1|-|-|TRBJ2-2
TGCAGCGTTGATGGCCAAAGGAGCACCGGGGAGCTGTTTTTT
CSVDGQRSTGELFF
>TRBV9|-|TRBD1|TRBJ1-6
TGTGCCAGCAGCATGACAGGGGAGGGGAATTCACCCCTCCACTTT
CASSMTGEGNSPLHF
>TRBV29-1|many|-|TRBJ2-7
TGCAGCGTTCGAGCACCTTCCTACGAGCAGTACTTC
CSVRAPSYEQYF
>TRBV5-1|many|-|TRBJ2-2
TGTGCCAGCAGCTCGGGTGGTGCCAACACCGGGGAGCTGTTTTTT
CASSSGGANTGELFF
>TRBV4-3|-|TRBD2|TRBJ2-7
TGCGCCAGCAGCCCGGTAGCGGGATCTGGAGAGCAGTACTTC
CASSPVAGSGEQYF
>TRBV9|many|-|TRBJ1-1
TGTGCCAGCAGCGTAGGCCAGTACTCGTCAACTGAAGCTTTCTTT
CASSVGQYSSTEAFF
>TRBV4-1|few|-|TRBJ1-5
TGCGCCAGCAGCCAAGGGTGGGGGGATCAGCCCCAGCATTTT
CASSQGWGDQPQHF
>TRBV12-3/TRBV12-4|-|TRBD1|TRBJ1-1
TGTGCCAGCAGTCCGCGCGAGACAGGGGGATGGAGCACTGAAGCTTTCTTT
CASSPRETGGWSTEAFF
>TRBV6-5|-|-|TRBJ2-5
TGTGCCAGCAGTTACGGGGGGCGCGTGGAGACCCAGTACTTC
CASSYGGRVETQYF
>TRBV5-6|-|-|TRBJ2-2
TGTGCCAGCAGCTTGCCGGGGGCATCCACCGGGGAGCTGTTTTTT
CASSLPGASTGELFF
>TRBV11-2|-|-|TRBJ1-3
TGTGCCAGCAGCCAGGCCGGGGGGGCAGGAGGAAACACCATATATTTT
CASSQAGGAGGNTIYF
>TRBV12-3/TRBV12-4|few|TRBD1|TRBJ1-3
TGTGCCAGCATAATGGACAGGAGTGGAAACACCATATATTTT
CASIMDRSGNTIYF